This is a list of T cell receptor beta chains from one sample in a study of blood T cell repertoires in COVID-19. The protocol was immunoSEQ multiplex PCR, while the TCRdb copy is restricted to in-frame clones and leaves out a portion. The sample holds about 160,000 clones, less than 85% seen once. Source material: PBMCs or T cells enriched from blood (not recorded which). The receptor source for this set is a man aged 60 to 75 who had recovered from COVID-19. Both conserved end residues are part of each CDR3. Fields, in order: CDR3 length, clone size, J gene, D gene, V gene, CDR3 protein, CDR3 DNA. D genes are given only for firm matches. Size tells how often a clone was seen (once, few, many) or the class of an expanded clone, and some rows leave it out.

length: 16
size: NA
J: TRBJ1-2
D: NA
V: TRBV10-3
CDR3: CAISESNRLTNYGYTF
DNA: TGTGCCATCAGTGAGTCGAACCGACTGACTAACTATGGCTACACCTTC

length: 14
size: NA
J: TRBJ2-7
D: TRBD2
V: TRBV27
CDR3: CASRRAGGPYEQYF
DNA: TGTGCCAGCAGACGAGCGGGAGGGCCCTACGAGCAGTACTTC

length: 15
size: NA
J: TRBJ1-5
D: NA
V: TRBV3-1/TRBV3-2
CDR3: CASSQDWSRDQPQHF
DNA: TGTGCCAGCAGCCAAGATTGGAGCAGGGATCAGCCCCAGCATTTT

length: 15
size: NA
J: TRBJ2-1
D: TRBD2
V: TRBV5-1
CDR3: CASSLELAGEGEQFF
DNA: TGCGCCAGCAGCTTGGAGCTAGCGGGGGAGGGTGAGCAGTTCTTC

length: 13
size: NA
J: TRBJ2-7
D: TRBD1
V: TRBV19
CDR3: CASSKQGSYEQYF
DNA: TGTGCCAGTAGCAAACAGGGGTCCTACGAGCAGTACTTC

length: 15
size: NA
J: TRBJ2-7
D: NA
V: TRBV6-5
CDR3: CASRPSGGAPYEQYF
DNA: TGTGCCAGCAGGCCCAGCGGAGGGGCGCCCTACGAGCAGTACTTC

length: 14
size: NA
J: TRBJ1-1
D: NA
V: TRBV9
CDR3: CASSVGRENTEAFF
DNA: TGTGCCAGCAGCGTAGGCAGGGAGAACACTGAAGCTTTCTTT

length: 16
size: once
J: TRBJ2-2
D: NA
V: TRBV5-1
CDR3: CASSLLQTATTGELFF
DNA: TGCGCCAGCAGCTTACTCCAGACAGCCACAACCGGGGAGCTGTTTTTT

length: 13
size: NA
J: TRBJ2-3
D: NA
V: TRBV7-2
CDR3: CASSSLLTDTQYF
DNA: TGTGCCAGCAGCTCCCTCCTCACAGATACGCAGTATTTT

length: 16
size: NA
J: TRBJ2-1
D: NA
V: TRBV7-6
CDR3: CASSLYVESSYNEQFF
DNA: TGTGCCAGCAGCCTCTACGTGGAGAGCTCCTACAATGAGCAGTTCTTC

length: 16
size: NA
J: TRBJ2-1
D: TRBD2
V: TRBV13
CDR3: CASSCIAGGPECEQFF
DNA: TGTGCCAGCAGCTGTATAGCGGGGGGGCCTGAATGTGAGCAGTTCTTC

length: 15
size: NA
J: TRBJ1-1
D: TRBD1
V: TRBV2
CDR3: CASRETGVMNTEAFF
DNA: TGTGCCAGCAGAGAGACAGGGGTTATGAACACTGAAGCTTTCTTT

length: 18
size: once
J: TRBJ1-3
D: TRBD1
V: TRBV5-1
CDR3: CASSQGPDRGRTGNTIYF
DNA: TGCGCCAGCAGCCAGGGTCCTGACAGGGGGCGGACTGGAAACACCATATATTTT

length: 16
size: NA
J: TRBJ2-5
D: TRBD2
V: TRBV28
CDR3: CASSRIAGAGRETQYF
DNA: TGTGCCAGCAGTCGAATAGCGGGGGCGGGGAGAGAGACCCAGTACTTC

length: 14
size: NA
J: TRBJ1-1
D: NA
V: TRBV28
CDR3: CASSSLGGNTEAFF
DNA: TGTGCCAGCAGTTCCCTGGGGGGGAACACTGAAGCTTTCTTT

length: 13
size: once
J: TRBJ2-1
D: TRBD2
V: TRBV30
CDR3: CAGERGNYNEQFF
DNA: TGTGCCGGGGAGCGGGGAAACTACAATGAGCAGTTCTTC

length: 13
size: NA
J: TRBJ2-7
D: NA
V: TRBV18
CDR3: CASSPLPGPEQYF
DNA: TGTGCCAGCTCACCCCTCCCAGGGCCCGAGCAGTACTTC

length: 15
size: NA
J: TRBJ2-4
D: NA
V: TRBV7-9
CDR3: CASSLDGGAKNIQYF
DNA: TGTGCCAGCAGCTTAGATGGGGGGGCCAAAAACATTCAGTACTTC

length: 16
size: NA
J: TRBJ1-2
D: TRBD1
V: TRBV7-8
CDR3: CASNPLEGQAAYGYTF
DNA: TGTGCCAGCAACCCTCTCGAGGGACAGGCCGCCTATGGCTACACCTTC

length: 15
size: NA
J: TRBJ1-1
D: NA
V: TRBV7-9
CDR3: CASSPRDVSITEAFF
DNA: TGTGCCAGCAGCCCTCGGGATGTGTCGATCACTGAAGCTTTCTTT

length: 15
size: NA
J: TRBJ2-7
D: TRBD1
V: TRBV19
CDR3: CASSRGDRISYEQYF
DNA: TGTGCCAGTAGTAGAGGGGACAGGATCTCCTACGAGCAGTACTTC

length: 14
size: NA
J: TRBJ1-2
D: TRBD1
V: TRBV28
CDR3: CASRMGQRNYGYTF
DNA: TGTGCCAGCCGGATGGGACAGAGGAACTATGGCTACACCTTC

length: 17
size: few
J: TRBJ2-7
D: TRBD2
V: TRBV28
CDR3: CASSFEASGPLSYEQYF
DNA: TGTGCCAGCAGTTTCGAGGCTAGCGGGCCCCTCTCCTACGAGCAGTACTTC

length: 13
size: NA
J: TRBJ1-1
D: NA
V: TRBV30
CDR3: CAWSRTQYTEAFF
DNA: TGTGCCTGGAGTCGAACACAGTACACTGAAGCTTTCTTT

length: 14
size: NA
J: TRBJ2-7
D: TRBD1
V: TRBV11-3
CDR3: CASSSDRAAYEQYF
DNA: TGTGCCAGCAGCTCCGACAGGGCCGCCTACGAGCAGTACTTC

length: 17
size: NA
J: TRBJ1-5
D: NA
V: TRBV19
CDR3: CASSLRRRQAHNQPQHF
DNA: TGTGCCAGTAGTCTCCGACGCAGACAGGCGCACAATCAGCCCCAGCATTTT

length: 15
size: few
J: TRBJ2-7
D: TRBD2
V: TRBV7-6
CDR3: CASSPGLAVSYEQYF
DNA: TGTGCCAGCAGCCCAGGACTAGCGGTCTCCTACGAGCAGTACTTC

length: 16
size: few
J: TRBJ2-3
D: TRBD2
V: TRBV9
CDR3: CASSVTSSGSTDTQYF
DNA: TGTGCCAGCAGCGTAACGTCTAGCGGGTCCACAGATACGCAGTATTTT

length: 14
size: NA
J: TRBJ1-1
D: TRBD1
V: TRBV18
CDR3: CASSPSQGATEAFF
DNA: TGTGCCAGCTCACCTTCACAGGGGGCGACTGAAGCTTTCTTT

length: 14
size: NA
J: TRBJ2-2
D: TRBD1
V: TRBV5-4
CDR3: CASSLEQGAGELFF
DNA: TGTGCCAGCAGCTTGGAACAGGGGGCCGGGGAGCTGTTTTTT

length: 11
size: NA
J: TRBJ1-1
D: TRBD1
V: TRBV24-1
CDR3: CATSDWDRAFF
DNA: TGTGCCACCAGTGATTGGGACAGAGCTTTCTTT

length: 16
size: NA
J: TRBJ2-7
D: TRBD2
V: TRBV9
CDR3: CASSPRLAGTSYEQYF
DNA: TGTGCCAGCAGCCCCCGACTAGCGGGCACTTCCTACGAGCAGTACTTC

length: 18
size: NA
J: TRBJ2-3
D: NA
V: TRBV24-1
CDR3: CATSDLQTGTRRTDTQYF
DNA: TGTGCCACCAGTGATTTGCAGACAGGTACGCGAAGGACAGATACGCAGTATTTT

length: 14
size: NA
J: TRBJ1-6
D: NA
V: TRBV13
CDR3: CASSSGERDSPLHF
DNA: TGTGCCAGCAGCTCCGGGGAGAGGGATTCACCCCTCCACTTT

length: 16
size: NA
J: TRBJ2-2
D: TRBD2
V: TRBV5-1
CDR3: CASSLSGSKNTGELFF
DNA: TGCGCCAGCAGCTTGAGCGGGAGTAAGAACACCGGGGAGCTGTTTTTT

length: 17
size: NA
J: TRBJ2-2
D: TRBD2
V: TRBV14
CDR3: CASSPLSSGRNTGELFF
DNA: TGTGCCAGCAGCCCCCTGTCCAGCGGGAGGAACACCGGGGAGCTGTTTTTT

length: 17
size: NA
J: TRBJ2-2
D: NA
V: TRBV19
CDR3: CASSIGSGGANTGELFF
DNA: TGTGCCAGTAGTATAGGTTCCGGCGGGGCGAACACCGGGGAGCTGTTTTTT

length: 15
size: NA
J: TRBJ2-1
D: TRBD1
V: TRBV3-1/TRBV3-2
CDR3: CASSRDRGAHNEQFF
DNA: TGTGCCAGCAGCCGGGACAGGGGCGCCCACAATGAGCAGTTCTTC

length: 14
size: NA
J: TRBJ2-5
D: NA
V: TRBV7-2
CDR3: CASSLELVGETQYF
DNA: TGTGCCAGCAGCTTAGAACTAGTAGGAGAGACCCAGTACTTC

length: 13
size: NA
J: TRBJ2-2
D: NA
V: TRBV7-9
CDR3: CASSLTGRWELFF
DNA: TGTGCCAGCAGCTTGACAGGACGGTGGGAGCTGTTTTTT

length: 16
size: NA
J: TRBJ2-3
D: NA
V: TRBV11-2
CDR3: CASSRVGSASTDTQYF
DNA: TGTGCCAGCAGCAGGGTGGGTAGCGCTAGCACAGATACGCAGTATTTT

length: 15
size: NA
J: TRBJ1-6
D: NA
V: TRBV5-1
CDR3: CASRVTSSYNSPLHF
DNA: TGCGCCAGCAGGGTCACGAGCTCCTATAATTCACCCCTCCACTTT

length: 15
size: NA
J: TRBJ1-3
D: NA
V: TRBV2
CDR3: CASNRAQGVGNTIYF
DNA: TGTGCCAGCAACAGGGCCCAGGGAGTGGGAAACACCATATATTTT

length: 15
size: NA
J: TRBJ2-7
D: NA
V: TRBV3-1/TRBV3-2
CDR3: CASSQDIGTPYEQYF
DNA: TGTGCCAGCAGCCAAGATATTGGCACCCCCTACGAGCAGTACTTC

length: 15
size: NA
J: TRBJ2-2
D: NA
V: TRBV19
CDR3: CASSIGASDTGELFF
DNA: TGTGCCAGTAGTATTGGGGCAAGTGACACCGGGGAGCTGTTTTTT

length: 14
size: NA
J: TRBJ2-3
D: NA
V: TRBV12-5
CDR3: CASGPQSGTDTQYF
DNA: TGTGCTAGTGGTCCACAGAGTGGGACAGATACGCAGTATTTT

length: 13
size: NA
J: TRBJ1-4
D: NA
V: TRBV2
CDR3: CASSDSPNEKLFF
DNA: TGTGCCAGTTCCGACAGCCCCAATGAAAAACTGTTTTTT

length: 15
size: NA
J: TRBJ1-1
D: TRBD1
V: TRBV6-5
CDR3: CASRGTANLNTEAFF
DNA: TGTGCCAGCAGGGGGACAGCCAATTTGAACACTGAAGCTTTCTTT

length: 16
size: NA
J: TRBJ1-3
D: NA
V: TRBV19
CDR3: CASSMEGLSSGNTIYF
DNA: TGTGCCAGTAGTATGGAGGGCCTCAGCTCTGGAAACACCATATATTTT

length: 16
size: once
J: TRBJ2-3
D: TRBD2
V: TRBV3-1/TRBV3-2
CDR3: CASSHASGKGTDTQYF
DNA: TGTGCCAGCAGCCATGCTAGCGGGAAGGGAACAGATACGCAGTATTTT

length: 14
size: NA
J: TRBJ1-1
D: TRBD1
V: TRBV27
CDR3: CASSWDRASTEAFF
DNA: TGTGCCAGCAGTTGGGACAGGGCGAGCACTGAAGCTTTCTTT

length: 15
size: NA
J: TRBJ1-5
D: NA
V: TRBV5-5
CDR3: CASSLGSGGGQPQHF
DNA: TGTGCCAGCAGCTTGGGATCCGGCGGGGGGCAGCCCCAGCATTTT